A few counts support the clone carrying this T cell receptor beta chain. The V gene's germline CDR1 is SGHTA and CDR2 FQGNSA. The V end lost 5 bases, the J end lost 8 bases, and 21 bases lay between the germline ends. This CDR3 comprises 15 residues. Sample-barcoded 5' priming and a J-beta primer mix drove a second PCR of about 6 to 12 cycles. MiXCR, run by TCRdb on the 5' RACE reads, gives a single entry per CDR3 protein. The data hold roughly 800,000 distinct CDR3 sequences, with about 62% observed a single time. The sample is drawn from a study of blood T cells in healthy people across ages. Healthy Russian Caucasian donors spanned ages about 6 to 100 years.

The rearrangement joins TRBV7-2 to TRBJ1-2, with a tentative D call TRBD1 (5 bases). The clonotype comes from a man aged 25-40 years in good health. Material: blood. The CDR3 bases are TGTGCCAGCAGCCAAAATATGGGAGGGGAGCGCGGCTACACCTTC. It yields the protein CASSQNMGGERGYTF.